These 32 T cell receptor beta chains originate from one sample sequenced in a study of T cells in Graves' hyperthyroidism and ophthalmopathy. There were TCR beta CDR3 regions amplified from RNA transcripts. A set of HTBI primers served as the primers for a first-round RT-PCR of the TCR CDR3. TCRdb processed the multiplex PCR reads anew with MiXCR; each CDR3 protein has one entry. The sample yields about 340,000 distinct CDR3 sequences, approximately 22% seen once. The material sequenced was blood. Receptors originate from a woman in her fifties or sixties with Graves' hyperthyroidism.

This clonotype was seen at least ten times. CDR3 DNA sequence: TGTGCCAGCAGCCCAACCGGGACTAGACCGTACGAGCAGTACTTC. Amino acids: CASSPTGTRPYEQYF. This chain uses TRBV3-1 with TRBJ2-7; 8 bases align to TRBD2. The CDR3 is 15 amino acids. V trimming: 4 bases; J trimming: 4 bases; junction bases outside the gene matches: 9. CDR1 and CDR2 from the germline V gene are LGHDT and YNNKEL (reference sequence).

This clonotype came up a few times. V and J are TRBV11-3 and TRBJ1-4; 9 positions match TRBD1. Germline CDR1 reads SGHNT; CDR2 reads YENEEA. The V gene end was trimmed by 3 bases and the J gene end by 5 bases; junction bases not matched to a gene: 7. CDR3 length equals 16 residues. Written as DNA, the CDR3 is TGTGCCAGCAGCTTTAGCTCCGGGACAGGGAATGAAAAACTGTTTTTT. Translated: CASSFSSGTGNEKLFF.

In its sample, this clonotype was seen many times. The chain couples TRBV6-1 to TRBJ1-5; D call uncertain. Germline V CDR1 and CDR2: MNHNS, SASEGT. CDR3 length: 17 residues. Trimming stripped 3 bases from V and 2 bases from J, with 17 bases between. CDR3 DNA: TGTGCCAGCAGTGACTTTATAATAACGGGTCGCAATCAGCCCCAGCATTTT. Its protein is CASSDFIITGRNQPQHF.

In nucleotides, the CDR3 is TGTGCCAGCAGCGGCCGGGACAGGGACGAGGAGCACTATGGCTACACCTTC. It encodes CASSGRDRDEEHYGYTF. This chain connects TRBV11-2 to TRBJ1-2; 9 bases align to TRBD1. The CDR3 runs to 17 residues. CDR1 and CDR2 from the germline V gene are SGHAT and FQNNGV. J lost 3 bases, V lost 5 bases, and 13 bases had no gene match. The entire variable domain, with the rest obtained from reference TRBV11-2 and TRBJ1-2, is as follows: EAGVAQSPRYKIIEKRQSVAFWCNPISGHATLYWYQQILGQGPKLLIQFQNNGVVDDSQLPKDRFSAERLKGVDSTLKIQPAKLEDSAVYLCASSGRDRDEEHYGYTFGSGTRLTVV.

This clonotype showed up many times. This chain links TRBV3-1 with TRBJ1-2, with D possibly matching TRBD1 (5 bases). Trimming pared 1 base from V and 2 bases from J, leaving 17 bases between. The CDR3 covers 17 residues. Germline loops: CDR1 LGHDT, CDR2 YNNKEL (reference sequence). The CDR3 DNA reads TGTGCCAGCAGCCAAGGTTCGGGGGTTGTGGGAAACTATGGCTACACCTTC. Protein sequence: CASSQGSGVVGNYGYTF.

This clonotype appeared many times. The chain carries TRBV2 and TRBJ1-5, with TRBD1 matching 7 bases. Germline-derived CDR1 and CDR2 are SNHLY and FYNNEI. The V gene end was trimmed by 3 bases and the J gene end by 3 bases; junction bases not matched to a gene: 5. The CDR3 consists of 15 residues. CDR3 sequence: CASSDTGVNNQPQHF. The CDR3 DNA reads TGTGCCAGCAGTGACACAGGGGTCAACAATCAGCCCCAGCATTTT.

This clonotype was seen many times. The genes are TRBV20-1 and TRBJ2-5; 11 bases map to TRBD2. Germline CDR1 is DFQATT and CDR2 is SNEGSKA (reference sequence). This CDR3 is 14 amino acids long. The junction had 7 bases not matched to a gene; V was cut back by 5 bases and J by 5 bases. For the CDR3, the DNA is TGCAGTGCTCTTAGCGGGAGGGCCTGGGAGACCCAGTACTTC. Translating it yields CSALSGRAWETQYF.

This clonotype was picked up many times. The chain is built from TRBV12-3 or TRBV12-4 and TRBJ1-1, with 8 bases lining up with TRBD1. This CDR3 comprises 14 residues. Unmatched junction bases numbered 8, after V lost 7 bases and J lost 4 bases. CDR3 sequence (DNA): TGTGCCAGCAAACCGGACAGGGTAGGCACTGAAGCTTTCTTT. This codes for CASKPDRVGTEAFF.

The chain uses TRBV24-1 and TRBJ2-1; D ambiguous. Trimming pared 6 bases from V and 1 base from J, leaving 12 bases between. Germline assignment: CDR1 KGHDR and CDR2 SFDVKD. This CDR3 has 15 amino acids. CDR3 protein: CATSPAEQSYNEQFF. For the CDR3, the DNA is TGTGCCACCAGTCCCGCGGAGCAATCCTACAATGAGCAGTTCTTC.

This clonotype was seen ten or more times. The rearrangement uses TRBV18 and TRBJ2-5; no firm D call. V lost 3 bases and J lost 5, with 13 bases in between. CDR1 is KGHSH and CDR2 is LQKENI in the germline V gene. The length of the CDR3 is 14 residues. CDR3 sequence (DNA): TGTGCCAGCTCACCGGACGTGATAGGGGAGACCCAGTACTTC. This translates into CASSPDVIGETQYF.

The rearrangement links TRBV20-1 to TRBJ2-1; maybe TRBD2 (6 bases). This CDR3 has 12 residues. Germline-derived CDR1 and CDR2 are DFQATT and SNEGSKA (reference sequence). Deletions cut 6 bases from V and 10 bases from J, with 16 bases between. For the CDR3, the DNA is TGCAGTGCCCCCCAGACGGGGGAAGAGCAGTTCTTC. Translating gives CSAPQTGEEQFF.

The rearrangement uses TRBV2 and TRBJ2-2; 7 bases agree with TRBD1. With 5 bases clipped from V and 4 bases from J, the junction kept 7 bases outside the gene matches. The CDR3 is made up of 15 amino acids. CDR1 SNHLY and CDR2 FYNNEI come from the germline V gene. This chain's CDR3 is CASSRTGGFTGELFF. The DNA of the CDR3 is TGTGCCAGCAGTCGGACAGGCGGGTTCACCGGGGAGCTGTTTTTT. Full variable domain (missing parts from reference TRBV2 and TRBJ2-2): EPEVTQTPSHQVTQMGQEVILRCVPISNHLYFYWYRQILGQKVEFLVSFYNNEISEKSEIFDDQFSVERPDGSNFTLKIRSTKLEDSAMYFCASSRTGGFTGELFFGEGSRLTVL.

Only a few counts were recorded for this clonotype. The CDR3 spells CASSVEEVGTDTQYF. DNA for the CDR3: TGTGCCAGCAGCGTAGAGGAGGTTGGCACAGATACGCAGTATTTT. V gene TRBV9 combines with J gene TRBJ2-3; TRBD2 is a possible D gene (5 bases). This CDR3 has 15 amino acids. The V and J ends lost 0 bases and 1 base respectively, with 9 bases between them. Germline V gene lookup returns CDR1 SGDLS and CDR2 YYNGEE.

This clonotype was observed a few times. This rearrangement joins TRBV29-1 to TRBJ1-4; no clear D. V lost 4 bases and J lost 0, with 6 bases in between. Germline values: CDR1 SQVTM, CDR2 ANQGSEA. The CDR3 is made up of 13 amino acids. CDR3 bases: TGCAGCGTTGTAAGGGCAACTAATGAAAAACTGTTTTTT. Translated: CSVVRATNEKLFF.

This clonotype was found many times. The chain joins TRBV11-2 to TRBJ2-5; D unresolved. The CDR3 extends over 16 amino acids. V lost 5 bases and J 1 base, leaving 17 bases between the germline ends. Germline assignment: CDR1 SGHAT and CDR2 FQNNGV. DNA for the CDR3: TGTGCCAGCAGCGTAGTGGATCCGGGCCGCCAAGAGACCCAGTACTTC. Its protein product is CASSVVDPGRQETQYF.

This clonotype was counted ten times or more. The rearrangement links TRBV6-6 to TRBJ1-6; D is ambiguous. Germline assignment: CDR1 MNHNY and CDR2 SVGAGI (reference sequence). The V gene lost 3 bases and the J gene lost 5 bases, with 8 bases spanning the gap. CDR3 length equals 14 residues. The CDR3 DNA sequence: TGTGCCAGCAGTTATACACAGAATAATTCACCCCTCCACTTT. It codes for CASSYTQNNSPLHF.

This clonotype showed up just a few times. The chain is built from TRBV7-9 and TRBJ2-1; 8 bases align to TRBD2. This CDR3 has 15 residues. V shed 4 bases and J 8 bases; nucleotides not matched to a gene: 10. Germline assignment: CDR1 SEHNR and CDR2 FQNEAQ (reference sequence). The CDR3 is CASSSRGGGLDEQFF. The CDR3 coding sequence is TGTGCCAGCAGCTCCCGGGGGGGGGGGCTGGATGAGCAGTTCTTC. Filled out from reference TRBV7-9 and TRBJ2-1, the complete variable domain reads DTGVSQNPRHKITKRGQNVTFRCDPISEHNRLYWYRQTLGQGPEFLTYFQNEAQLEKSRLLSDRFSAERPKGSFSTLEIQRTEQGDSAMYLCASSSRGGGLDEQFFGPGTRLTVL.

CDR3 in amino acids: CASSLLLTGDYNEQFF. The CDR3 DNA sequence: TGTGCCAGCAGCTTATTACTGACCGGGGACTACAATGAGCAGTTCTTC. J is TRBJ2-1 and V is TRBV7-9; tentative D call: TRBD2 (5 bases). V dropped 2 bases and J dropped 3 bases, with 14 bases sitting between them. The CDR3 loop spans 16 amino acids. CDR1 and CDR2 from the germline V gene are SEHNR and FQNEAQ (reference sequence).

This clonotype was seen a handful of times. The CDR3 bases are TGTGCCAGCAGCCTCCAGGGAGTGCGGTTCTTC. Translation gives CASSLQGVRFF. The chain recombines TRBV28 with TRBJ2-1; D might be TRBD1 or TRBD2, each matching 5 bases. Looked up from germline, CDR1 is MDHEN and CDR2 is SYDVKM. The V end lost 6 bases, the J end lost 15 bases, and 15 bases lay between the germline ends. This CDR3 has 11 residues.

This clonotype has ten or more counts. The rearrangement uses TRBV5-1 and TRBJ2-7, with 8 bases that match TRBD2. The CDR3 covers 13 residues. CDR1 and CDR2 from the germline V gene are SGHRS and YFSETQ. The ends lost 5 bases at V and 3 bases at J; junction bases unmatched: 4. Written as DNA, the CDR3 is TGCGCCAGCAGACTAGCGGATTTCTACGAGCAGTACTTC. It yields the protein CASRLADFYEQYF.

This clonotype came up many times. The chain couples TRBV2 to TRBJ1-6, with TRBD1 identical over 7 bases. CDR1 and CDR2 (germline): SNHLY, FYNNEI. The trim removed 4 bases at V and 7 bases at J, leaving 4 bases unmatched. The CDR3 length is 14 residues. CDR3 amino acids: CASSVWTGNSPLHF. CDR3 coding DNA: TGTGCCAGCAGTGTTTGGACAGGCAATTCACCCCTCCACTTT.

This clonotype was picked up many times. This chain joins TRBV4-2 and TRBJ2-3; D tentatively fits TRBD1 or TRBD2 (5 bases each). Trimming stripped 4 bases from V and 2 bases from J, with 13 bases between. Germline V lookup: CDR1 LGHNA, CDR2 YNFKEQ. The CDR3 has 15 amino acids. The CDR3: CASSLRDGFTDTQYF. The CDR3 region has the DNA TGTGCCAGCAGCCTCCGGGACGGCTTCACAGATACGCAGTATTTT.

This clonotype was observed many times. The rearrangement links TRBV20-1 to TRBJ2-5; TRBD1 matches 10 bases. Per the germline V gene, CDR1 is DFQATT and CDR2 is SNEGSKA (reference sequence). This CDR3 comprises 12 residues. The V and J ends lost 6 bases and 4 bases, in that order; junction bases with no gene match: 2. CDR3 DNA sequence: TGCAGTGCACGGACAGGGGGAGAGACCCAGTACTTC. Protein sequence: CSARTGGETQYF.

The sample holds many counts of this clonotype. The junction departs from germline at one end; a sequencing error may be responsible. V usage is TRBV20-1 and J usage is TRBJ2-1, with 9 bases fitting TRBD1. The CDR3 is 14 amino acids. Germline V gives CDR1 DFQATT, CDR2 SNEGSKA (reference sequence). In DNA, the CDR3 is TGCAGCGCTACCCCTTGGGACAGGGAAAATGAGCAGTTCTTC. It translates to CSATPWDRENEQFF.

This clonotype was counted at least ten times. The rearrangement links TRBV30 to TRBJ1-5; D remains ambiguous. Germline-derived CDR1 and CDR2 are GTSNPN and SVGIG (reference sequence). Deletions cut 1 base from V and 4 bases from J, with 14 bases between. The CDR3 length is 15 residues. The CDR3 reads CAWSGANLGNQPQHF. Written as DNA, the CDR3 is TGTGCCTGGAGTGGTGCTAATCTTGGGAATCAGCCCCAGCATTTT.

This clonotype showed up just a few times. The chain recombines TRBV5-5 with TRBJ2-7; possibly TRBD1 for D (6 bases). Germline values: CDR1 SGHKS, CDR2 YYEKEE (reference sequence). This CDR3 region has 15 residues. V was clipped by 4 bases and J by 0 bases, with 14 bases between them. CDR3 nucleotides: TGTGCCAGCAGCCGCGACAGGACGAGCTCCTACGAGCAGTACTTC. It codes for CASSRDRTSSYEQYF.

This clonotype turned up a few times. This rearrangement joins TRBV12-3 or TRBV12-4 to TRBJ2-1; tentatively, D is TRBD1 (6 bases). The CDR3 spans 14 residues. Trimming removed 6 bases at V and 4 bases at J, with 13 bases between. CDR3 protein: CASSGQSPYNEQFF. The CDR3 bases are TGTGCCAGCAGCGGACAGAGTCCATACAATGAGCAGTTCTTC.

Turning to this clonotype: It may be a read error: a sequence one base away is much more abundant. The CDR3 reads CASSPEQGRETQYF. Written as DNA, the CDR3 is TGTGCCAGCTCACCAGAACAGGGGAGAGAGACCCAGTACTTC. This rearrangement joins TRBV18 to TRBJ2-5; TRBD1 matches at 7 bases. Germline V gene lookup returns CDR1 KGHSH and CDR2 LQKENI. The CDR3 is 14 amino acids. V shed 2 bases and J 4 bases; nucleotides not matched to a gene: 4. The complete variable domain, with remaining parts taken from reference TRBV18 and TRBJ2-5, reads NAGVMQNPRHLVRRRGQEARLRCSPMKGHSHVYWYRQLPEEGLKFMVYLQKENIIDESGMPKERFSAEFPKEGPSILRIQQVVRGDSAAYFCASSPEQGRETQYFGPGTRLLVL.

Ten or more counts support this clonotype. The CDR3 DNA reads as TGTGCCAGCCGGGGGGGAAGCATCCATGAGCAGTTCTTC. This encodes CASRGGSIHEQFF. The chain combines TRBV28 with TRBJ2-1, with TRBD2 identical over 8 bases. This CDR3 comprises 13 residues. J was trimmed by 8 bases and V by 8 bases; bases with no gene match: 8. Germline CDR1 MDHEN, CDR2 SYDVKM.

This clonotype was recorded many times. This chain connects TRBV7-3 to TRBJ1-2; TRBD1 might be the D (6 bases). The V and J ends lost 3 bases and 7 bases respectively, with 15 bases between them. The germline gives CDR1 SGHTA, CDR2 FQGTGA. The CDR3 contains 14 residues. The CDR3 loop reads CASSLQGRGGGYTF. In DNA form, the CDR3 reads TGTGCCAGCAGCTTGCAGGGGCGAGGGGGTGGCTACACCTTC. Supplemented by reference TRBV7-3 and TRBJ1-2, the full variable domain reads GAGVSQTPSNKVTEKGKYVELRCDPISGHTALYWYRQSLGQGPEFLIYFQGTGAADDSGLPNDRFFAVRPEGSVSTLKIQRTERGDSAVYLCASSLQGRGGGYTFGSGTRLTVV.

This clonotype was picked up a small number of times. This chain connects TRBV27 to TRBJ1-6; TRBD1 is a possible D gene (5 bases). V was shortened by 3 bases and J by 9 bases, with 12 bases between the two germline ends. Germline V gene data show CDR1 as MNHEY and CDR2 as SMNVEV (reference sequence). The CDR3 is 14 amino acids. CDR3 loop: CASSLGDGGSPLHF. CDR3 coding DNA: TGTGCCAGCAGTTTGGGGGACGGTGGTTCACCCCTCCACTTT.

This clonotype was counted many times. The chain joins TRBV6-2 or TRBV6-3 to TRBJ2-1, with 11 bases lining up with TRBD2. Germline V gene sequence: CDR1 MNHEY, CDR2 SVGEGT. Trimming took 6 bases from V and 6 from J; bases not matched to a gene: 13. CDR3 length equals 17 residues. The CDR3: CASRQLLSGGAFNEQFF. CDR3 coding DNA: TGTGCCAGCAGACAACTCCTTAGCGGGGGGGCGTTCAATGAGCAGTTCTTC.